The 21 T cell receptor beta chains below were found in one sample sequenced in a study of shared clonotypes between healthy human individuals. Profiling relied on immunoSEQ multiplex PCR, and the TCRdb table lists in-frame clones only, not all of them. The data contain roughly 2.2 million clones, more than 80% of them singletons. Sequencing was done on a sample of naive CD4+ T cells from PBMCs. Noted subset: CD45RA+ positively selected. The receptors here all came from a man between 18 and 29 years old in good health. Some clones in this sample may be carry-over from other donors' samples.

V is TRBV6-5 and J is TRBJ1-4, with TRBD1 matching over 8 bases. The CDR3 sequence is 16 residues long. Germline-derived CDR1 and CDR2 are MNHEY and SVGAGI. V trimming: 2 bases; J trimming: 11 bases; junction bases outside the gene matches: 13. The CDR3 nucleotides are TGTGCCAGCAGTTACCTCCCGACAGGGGATCTCAGGAAACTGTTTTTT. It is translated as CASSYLPTGDLRKLFF.

CDR3 sequence reads: CASSLPGAKQYF. The CDR3, as DNA: TGTGCCAGCAGCCTCCCTGGGGCAAAACAGTACTTC. The V call is TRBV7-2, the J call TRBJ2-7, with a tentative D call TRBD1 (5 bases). CDR3 size: 12 residues. Germline V gives CDR1 SGHTA, CDR2 FQGNSA. V dropped 5 bases and J dropped 10 bases, with 15 bases sitting between them.

Written as DNA, the CDR3 is TGTGCCAGCAGCCCTAGGTGGGATCGGTCCCAGCCCCAGCATTTT. Translated: CASSPRWDRSQPQHF. This chain links TRBV28 with TRBJ1-5; D is uncertain. The germline gives CDR1 MDHEN, CDR2 SYDVKM. The CDR3 totals 15 residues. Between the trimmed V and J ends, which lost 6 bases and 7 bases, there was a span of 19 bases.

This chain links TRBV28 with TRBJ2-5, with no clear D. Trimming took 11 bases from V and 5 from J, leaving 9 bases between them. Germline V gene lookup returns CDR1 MDHEN and CDR2 SYDVKM. The CDR3 loop spans 10 amino acids. This CDR3 is CAAARETQYF. CDR3 in DNA: TGTGCCGCGGCGAGGGAGACCCAGTACTTC.

The rearrangement joins TRBV6-6 to TRBJ1-3; perhaps TRBD1 as D (5 bases). CDR3 length: 14 amino acids. The germline V and J ends were trimmed by 7 bases and 1 base, with 11 bases remaining between them. Germline CDR1 reads MNHNY; CDR2 reads SVGAGI (reference sequence). The DNA for the CDR3 is TGTGCCAGCACTCTCGGGGCGTCTGGAAACACCATATATTTT. As protein: CASTLGASGNTIYF.

This chain joins TRBV5-4 and TRBJ2-7; possibly TRBD1 or TRBD2 for D (6 bases each). V was clipped by 5 bases and J by 2 bases, with 17 bases between them. The germline gives CDR1 SGHNT, CDR2 YYREEE (reference sequence). This CDR3 comprises 15 residues. In nucleotides, the CDR3 is TGTGCCAGCAGTAACCTCCTTAGGGGGGCCTACGAGCAGTACTTC. Its protein product is CASSNLLRGAYEQYF.

The V and J genes are TRBV6-5 and TRBJ2-5; a weak D match, TRBD1 (6 bases). This CDR3 region has 14 residues. Germline V gene lookup returns CDR1 MNHEY and CDR2 SVGAGI. Trimming took off 5 bases at V and 2 bases at J, with 12 bases between the two ends. This CDR3 reads CASSTWTEQETQYF. The DNA for the CDR3 is TGTGCCAGCAGTACCTGGACAGAACAAGAGACCCAGTACTTC.

The chain carries TRBV5-4 and TRBJ1-2; TRBD1 agrees at 7 bases. Germline CDR1 is SGHNT and CDR2 is YYREEE (reference sequence). Trimming cost V 4 bases and J 4 bases; bases outside gene matches: 7. CDR3 length: 14 amino acids. The CDR3 DNA reads as TGTGCCAGCAGCGATCCGGGACAGAGCTATGGCTACACCTTC. Translating gives CASSDPGQSYGYTF.

This chain links TRBV7-6 with TRBJ2-3, with D perhaps TRBD2 (6 bases). V was shortened by 0 bases and J by 2 bases, with 9 bases between the two germline ends. This CDR3 spans 15 amino acids. Germline V lookup: CDR1 SGHVS, CDR2 FNYEAQ. The DNA of the CDR3 is TGTGCCAGCAGCTTAGCGGCGGGGTCCACAGATACGCAGTATTTT. Translation gives CASSLAAGSTDTQYF.

This chain links TRBV28 with TRBJ2-5, with TRBD1 matching 8 bases. Germline-derived CDR1 and CDR2 are MDHEN and SYDVKM. Losses at the gene ends were 1 base for V and 2 bases for J; bases not matched to a gene: 6. The CDR3 loop spans 16 amino acids. The CDR3 reads CASSLLGTGRQETQYF. For the CDR3, the DNA is TGTGCCAGCAGTTTATTGGGGACAGGTCGACAAGAGACCCAGTACTTC.

The chain combines TRBV14 with TRBJ2-6; D is ambiguous. V lost 1 base to trimming and J lost 0 bases, with 7 bases between them. The CDR3 consists of 16 residues. Germline V gives CDR1 SGHDN, CDR2 FVKESK. The chain's CDR3 is CASSQVAFSGANVLTF. The CDR3 DNA reads as TGTGCCAGCAGCCAAGTAGCTTTCTCTGGGGCCAACGTCCTGACTTTC.

This chain links TRBV6-1 with TRBJ1-5; TRBD1 might be the D (5 bases). CDR1 is MNHNS, CDR2 SASEGT, per germline. The length of the CDR3 is 18 residues. Trimming left V 2 bases short and J 0 bases short, with 17 bases between. In DNA form, the CDR3 reads TGTGCCAGCAGTGAATCGGGGGTGGGGAGGTATAGCAATCAGCCCCAGCATTTT. The encoded protein is CASSESGVGRYSNQPQHF.

The sample holds one count of this clone. V and J are TRBV14 and TRBJ2-3, with D possibly being TRBD1 or TRBD2 (5 bases each). V was clipped by 4 bases and J by 14 bases, with 16 bases between them. There are 12 residues in the CDR3. CDR1 and CDR2 (germline): SGHDN, FVKESK. In nucleotides, the CDR3 is TGTGCCAGCAGCCCGAGGGGCGGAGCGCCGTATTTT. Translated, it gives CASSPRGGAPYF. Based on the CDR3 plus reference TRBV14 and TRBJ2-3, the full variable domain is EAGVTQFPSHSVIEKGQTVTLRCDPISGHDNLYWYRRVMGKEIKFLLHFVKESKQDESGMPNNRFLAERTGGTYSTLKVQPAELEDSGVYFCASSPRGGAPYFGPGTRLTVL.

The V and J genes are TRBV5-1 and TRBJ2-7, with 9 bases fitting TRBD2. Germline V lookup: CDR1 SGHRS, CDR2 YFSETQ. This CDR3 region has 15 residues. V shed 1 base, J shed 6 bases, and the junction held 8 bases outside the gene matches. The CDR3 nucleotides read TGCGCCAGCAGCTTGACGGGAGCGGGAGGCGGCGAGCAGTACTTC. It codes for CASSLTGAGGGEQYF.

In DNA, the CDR3 is TGTGCCAGCAGCTTAGGGTCGCTAGCCAGGGGCGCAGATACGCAGTATTTT. It is translated as CASSLGSLARGADTQYF. This chain uses TRBV11-3 with TRBJ2-3, with D possibly being TRBD1 (6 bases). The CDR3 consists of 17 residues. V lost 1 base and J lost 4, with 18 bases in between. Per the germline V gene, CDR1 is SGHNT and CDR2 is YENEEA.

The CDR3 DNA sequence: TGTGCCACCCTGGGGACTAGCGGTTACAATGAGCAGTTCTTC. Its translation: CATLGTSGYNEQFF. This chain connects TRBV19 to TRBJ2-1, with 11 bases aligning to TRBD2. There are 14 residues in the CDR3. V dropped 10 bases and J dropped 4; count of bases not matched to a gene: 6. The germline V gene encodes CDR1 LNHDA and CDR2 SQIVND (reference sequence).

The V gene is TRBV7-9, the J gene TRBJ2-7, with D possibly being TRBD2 (6 bases). Germline V CDR1 and CDR2: SEHNR, FQNEAQ (reference sequence). V lost 1 base to trimming and J lost 7 bases, with 14 bases between them. The CDR3 is made up of 14 amino acids. The CDR3 DNA reads as TGTGCCAGCAGCTTAGTTCCGGGGGAAACGGAGCAGTACTTC. Its protein is CASSLVPGETEQYF.

The chain joins TRBV28 to TRBJ2-2; perhaps D is TRBD1 or TRBD2 (5 bases each). The CDR3 sequence is 15 residues long. Germline V CDR1 and CDR2: MDHEN, SYDVKM. V was pared by 6 bases and J by 4 bases, with 15 bases between. CDR3 coding DNA: TGTGCCAGCAGCCCCTCCGGGACCTTCACCGGGGAGCTGTTTTTT. Encoded protein: CASSPSGTFTGELFF.

V usage is TRBV2 and J usage is TRBJ1-4, with D possibly matching TRBD1 (5 bases). The CDR3 is 14 amino acids. Germline CDR1 is SNHLY and CDR2 is FYNNEI. Trimming removed 3 bases from V and 7 bases from J, with 12 bases in between. The CDR3: CASSEFRGSEKLFF. CDR3 in DNA: TGTGCCAGCAGTGAGTTCCGGGGGAGTGAAAAACTGTTTTTT.

V is TRBV6-5 and J is TRBJ2-5; D perhaps matches TRBD2 (6 bases). The CDR3 covers 14 residues. V shed 5 bases and J shed 1 base, with 11 bases lying between them. The germline CDR1 and CDR2 sequences are MNHEY and SVGAGI. This chain's CDR3 is CASSRRDFQETQYF. DNA for the CDR3: TGTGCCAGCAGTCGGAGGGACTTCCAAGAGACCCAGTACTTC.

CDR3 protein: CASSTGTAVSYEQYF. The DNA of the CDR3 is TGTGCCAGTAGTACAGGGACAGCCGTCTCCTACGAGCAGTACTTC. The rearrangement joins TRBV19 to TRBJ2-7, with 7 bases aligning to TRBD1. CDR1 LNHDA and CDR2 SQIVND come from the germline V gene (reference sequence). Trimming took 4 bases from V and 0 from J; bases not matched to a gene: 6. This CDR3 region has 15 residues.